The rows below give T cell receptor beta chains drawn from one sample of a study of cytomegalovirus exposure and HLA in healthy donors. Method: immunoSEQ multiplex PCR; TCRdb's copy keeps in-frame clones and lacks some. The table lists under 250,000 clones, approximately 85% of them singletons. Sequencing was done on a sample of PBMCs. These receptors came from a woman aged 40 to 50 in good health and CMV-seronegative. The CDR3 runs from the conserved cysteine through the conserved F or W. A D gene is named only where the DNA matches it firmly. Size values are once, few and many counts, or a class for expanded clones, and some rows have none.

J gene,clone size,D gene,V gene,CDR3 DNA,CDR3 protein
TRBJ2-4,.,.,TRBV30,TGTGCCTGGAATAGGGACTCCGGTACTCAGTACTTC,CAWNRDSGTQYF
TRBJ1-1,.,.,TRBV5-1,TGCGCCAGCAGCTTGAGATACAGAGGGATGAACACTGAAGCTTTCTTT,CASSLRYRGMNTEAFF
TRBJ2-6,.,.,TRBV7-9,TGTGCCAGCAGCTCCCCGGCGGCCAGGGCTGGGGCCAACGTCCTGACTTTC,CASSSPAARAGANVLTF
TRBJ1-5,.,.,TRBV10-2,TGCGCCAGCAAAAGGGGTATTAATCAGCCCCAGCATTTT,CASKRGINQPQHF
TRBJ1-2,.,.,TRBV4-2,TGTGCCAGCAGCCAAGATCCGGGATGGGCCCGAAGGTATGGCTACACCTTC,CASSQDPGWARRYGYTF
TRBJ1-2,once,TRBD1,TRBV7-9,TGTGCCAGCAGCTTAGTCGGTGACAGGGGGAATGGCTACACCTTC,CASSLVGDRGNGYTF
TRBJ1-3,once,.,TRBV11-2,TGTGCCAGCAGCTTATCAGTCTCTGGAAACACCATATATTTT,CASSLSVSGNTIYF
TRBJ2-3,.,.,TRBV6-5,TGTGCCGGCAGTCTCAGGGGCTTGAGGGGAGATACGCAGTATTTT,CAGSLRGLRGDTQYF
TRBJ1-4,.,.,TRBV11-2,TGTGCCAGCAGCTTAGCTCGGGGTGGTAGTGAAAAACTGTTTTTT,CASSLARGGSEKLFF
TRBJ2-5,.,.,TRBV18,TGTGCCAGCTCACCGGGAGGATTGTTACAAGAGACCCAGTACTTC,CASSPGGLLQETQYF
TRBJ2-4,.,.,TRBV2,TGTGCCACCTCGAAAACAGAGCTGAGCAACATTCAGTACTTC,CATSKTELSNIQYF
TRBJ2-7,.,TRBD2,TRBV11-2,TGTGCCAGCAGCTCCTTAGCGGGGTGGGCCATCTACGAGCAGTACTTC,CASSSLAGWAIYEQYF
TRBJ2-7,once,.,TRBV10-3,TGTGCCATCAGTGAGGAGCAGGGGACGCTTGCCTACGAGCAGTACTTC,CAISEEQGTLAYEQYF
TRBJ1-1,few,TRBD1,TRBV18,TGTGCCAGCTCTCCAGGACAGGCCCGAGGCACTGAAGCTTTCTTT,CASSPGQARGTEAFF
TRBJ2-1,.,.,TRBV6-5,TGTGCCAGCAGTTACCCCGTTAGGGGCAATGAGCAGTTCTTC,CASSYPVRGNEQFF
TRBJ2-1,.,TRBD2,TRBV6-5,TGTGCCAGCAGGGCACTAGCGGTGGGGAGGAATGAGCAGTTCTTC,CASRALAVGRNEQFF
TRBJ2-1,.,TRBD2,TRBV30,TGTGCCTGGGATGCCGGACTAGCGGGAGGAGGTAATGAGCAGTTCTTC,CAWDAGLAGGGNEQFF
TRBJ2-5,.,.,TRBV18,TGTGCCAGCTCACCAGGCAGGGGACAAGAGACCCAGTACTTC,CASSPGRGQETQYF
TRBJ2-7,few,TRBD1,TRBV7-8,TGTGCCAGCAGCTTATTACAGGGGGCGTTCTACGAGCAGTACTTC,CASSLLQGAFYEQYF
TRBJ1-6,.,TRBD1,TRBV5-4,TGTGCCAGCAGCTCTACAGGGGGCGGTAATTCACCCCTCCACTTT,CASSSTGGGNSPLHF
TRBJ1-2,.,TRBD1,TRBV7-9,TGTGCCAGCAGCCGTGGGACAGGGGTTGGGTATGGCTACACCTTC,CASSRGTGVGYGYTF
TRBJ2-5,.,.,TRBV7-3,TGTGCCAGCAGTTTTAATAGCCGGGAGGGGGCGACCCAGTACTTC,CASSFNSREGATQYF